This TCR beta chain was obtained from a study of synovial regulatory T cells in juvenile arthritis. Study observations and caveats: Across patients, iaTreg TCR repertoires were mostly private, partly shared with synovial Teff and blood CPL.

Method: immunoSEQ multiplex PCR; TCRdb's copy keeps in-frame clones and lacks some. The listing contains about 10,000 clones. Germline V gene sequence: CDR1 SNHLY, CDR2 FYNNEI. CDR3 length: 13 residues. The DNA sequence is not available. Notes on this clone: Its antigen is unidentified.

Source material: Treg cells from blood. Described subset: remaining (HLA-DR-negative) circulating blood Treg cells. The TCR comes from a donor aged 2-30 years with juvenile idiopathic arthritis. This sequence joins TRBV2 and TRBJ2-7; absent DNA, TCRdb's TRBD1 call cannot be checked. CDR3 region: CASREDNPYEQYF.